The 21 T cell receptor beta chains given below trace back to one sample, sequenced in a study of T cells expressing NK-cell markers. TCRdb re-called the 5' RACE reads and catalogs CDR3 proteins one per entry, DNA excluded. The table lists around 470,000 distinct CDR3 sequences. Sequenced sample: blood T cells: a sorted CD56 or NKG2C T cell subset, CD4+ or CD8+ T cells, or bulk PBMC T cells (not recorded which). These receptors came from a woman aged 45 to 65 in good health.

The chain uses TRBV19 and TRBJ2-1; TCRdb indicates TRBD2, and absent DNA this call remains unverified. The CDR3 loop spans 17 amino acids. Germline loops: CDR1 LNHDA, CDR2 SQIVND (reference sequence). CDR3 loop: CASTDDPLAGGDNEQFF.

V and J are TRBV5-1 and TRBJ2-3. Germline V gene lookup returns CDR1 SGHRS and CDR2 YFSETQ. CDR3 length: 14 amino acids. The CDR3 reads CASSPKSASNTQYF.

The chain combines TRBV19 with TRBJ2-3. Germline loops: CDR1 LNHDA, CDR2 SQIVND (reference sequence). This CDR3 spans 13 amino acids. CDR3 in amino acids: CASRVTITDTQYF.

The chain couples TRBV7-8 to TRBJ1-1; the D gene TCRdb calls, TRBD1, cannot be checked with no DNA. This CDR3 contains 13 residues. Germline CDR1 is SGHVS and CDR2 is FQNEAQ. Here the CDR3 reads CASSLGDRMGAFF. The full variable domain, in which reference TRBV7-8 and TRBJ1-1 provide the parts outside the CDR3, is GAGVSQSPRYKVAKRGQDVALRCDPISGHVSLFWYQQALGQGPEFLTYFQNEAQLDKSGLPSDRFFAERPEGSVSTLKIQRTQQEDSAVYLCASSLGDRMGAFFGQGTRLTVV.

This rearrangement joins TRBV12-3 or TRBV12-4 to TRBJ1-1. This CDR3 spans 15 amino acids. This CDR3 is CASSLAGGTNTEAFF.

This sequence joins TRBV6-2 or TRBV6-3 and TRBJ2-5; the TRBD1 assignment by TCRdb is unverifiable without DNA. This CDR3 is 17 amino acids long. CDR1 is MNHEY and CDR2 is SVGEGT in the germline V gene. The CDR3 protein is CASSYPLGGRNQETQYF.

The genes are TRBV12-3 or TRBV12-4 and TRBJ2-1; lacking DNA, the TRBD1 call made by TCRdb goes unchecked. The CDR3 sequence is 14 residues long. CDR3 loop: CASSPSDRVNEQFF.

This sequence joins TRBV20-1 and TRBJ2-1; TCRdb returns TRBD2, unconfirmable since there is no DNA. There are 13 residues in the CDR3. CDR1 and CDR2 from the germline V gene are DFQATT and SNEGSKA (reference sequence). CDR3 loop: CSARADSGSEQFF.

The chain couples TRBV20-1 to TRBJ2-2; TCRdb reports TRBD2, a call that lacks DNA to check it against. The CDR3 is made up of 14 amino acids. Germline V gives CDR1 DFQATT, CDR2 SNEGSKA (reference sequence). The CDR3 loop reads CSAIIDYNTGELFF.

The chain couples TRBV6-6 to TRBJ2-7. Germline lookup yields CDR1 MNHNY and CDR2 SVGAGI (reference sequence). The CDR3 sequence is 13 residues long. This CDR3 is CASRKTGPYEQYF.

J is TRBJ2-5 and V is TRBV19. CDR3 length: 13 amino acids. CDR1 is LNHDA and CDR2 is SQIVND in the germline V gene (reference sequence). CDR3 in amino acids: CASSTSFRETQYF. The full variable domain, its missing parts supplied by reference TRBV19 and TRBJ2-5, is DGGITQSPKYLFRKEGQNVTLSCEQNLNHDAMYWYRQDPGQGLRLIYYSQIVNDFQKGDIAEGYSVSREKKESFPLTVTSAQKNPTAFYLCASSTSFRETQYFGPGTRLLVL.

This chain joins TRBV11-1 and TRBJ1-1; the D gene TCRdb calls, TRBD1, cannot be checked with no DNA. Germline CDR1 and CDR2: SGHAT and FQDESV (reference sequence). CDR3 length: 13 amino acids. CDR3 protein: CASALDRDTEAFF.

The chain carries TRBV7-2 and TRBJ1-5. CDR1 and CDR2 from the germline V gene are SGHTA and FQGNSA. The CDR3 runs to 15 residues. This chain's CDR3 is CASSLSFGGSQPQHF.

This sequence joins TRBV24-1 and TRBJ1-2. This CDR3 is built from 13 residues. Germline V gives CDR1 KGHDR, CDR2 SFDVKD. The CDR3 reads CATSDVDSYGYTF.

This rearrangement joins TRBV5-1 to TRBJ1-4. CDR1 and CDR2 from the germline V gene are SGHRS and YFSETQ. The CDR3 has 13 amino acids. This chain's CDR3 is CASRRETNEKLFF.

CDR3: CSAHDVAEGGETQYF. V usage is TRBV20-1 and J usage is TRBJ2-5; the TRBD2 assignment by TCRdb is unverifiable without DNA. CDR3 size: 15 residues. Germline V gene data show CDR1 as DFQATT and CDR2 as SNEGSKA (reference sequence).

The genes are TRBV5-1 and TRBJ1-6. Germline V gene lookup returns CDR1 SGHRS and CDR2 YFSETQ. The CDR3 extends over 16 amino acids. The chain's CDR3 is CASSLVAGKMDSPLHF.

The chain joins TRBV10-3 to TRBJ2-2. The germline V gene encodes CDR1 ENHRY and CDR2 SYGVKD. The CDR3 has 14 amino acids. The CDR3 sequence: CAISAWQNTGELFF.

The chain combines TRBV9 with TRBJ2-2; TCRdb names TRBD2, which stays unverified in the absence of DNA. This CDR3 is built from 16 residues. CDR1 and CDR2 from the germline V gene are SGDLS and YYNGEE. This chain's CDR3 is CASSVDIASNTGELFF.

The V and J genes are TRBV24-1 and TRBJ2-7; TCRdb designates TRBD1, a call that cannot be tested without DNA. CDR3 length: 12 amino acids. Germline V gene sequence: CDR1 KGHDR, CDR2 SFDVKD. The CDR3 sequence is CATSDPGSGQYF.

The V gene is TRBV18, the J gene TRBJ1-2; lacking DNA, the TRBD1 call made by TCRdb goes unchecked. CDR3 length: 12 amino acids. Germline V CDR1 and CDR2: KGHSH, LQKENI. CDR3 sequence reads: CASSPDRRGYTF.